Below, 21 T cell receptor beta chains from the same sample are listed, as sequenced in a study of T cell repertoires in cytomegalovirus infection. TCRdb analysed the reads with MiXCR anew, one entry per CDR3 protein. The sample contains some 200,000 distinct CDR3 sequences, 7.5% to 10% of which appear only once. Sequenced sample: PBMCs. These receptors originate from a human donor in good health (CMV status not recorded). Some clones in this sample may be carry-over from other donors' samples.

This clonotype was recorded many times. DNA for the CDR3: TGTGCCAGCAGCAGCGGACAGGGGGTTGGAGCTGAGCAGTTCTTC. Its translation: CASSSGQGVGAEQFF. The V call is TRBV7-3, the J call TRBJ2-1; 10 nucleotides line up with TRBD1. The CDR3 sequence is 15 residues long. Germline trimming cut 5 bases from V and 9 bases from J; bases unmatched to any gene: 10. The germline CDR1 and CDR2 sequences are SGHTA and FQGTGA.

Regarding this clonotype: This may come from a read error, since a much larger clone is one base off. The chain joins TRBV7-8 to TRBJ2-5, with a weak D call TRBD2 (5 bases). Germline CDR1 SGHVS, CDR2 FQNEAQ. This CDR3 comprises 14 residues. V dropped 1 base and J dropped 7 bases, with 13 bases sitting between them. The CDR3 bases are TGTGCCAGCAGCTTAGGTTTCTCGGCGGGGACCCAGTACTTC. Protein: CASSLGFSAGTQYF.

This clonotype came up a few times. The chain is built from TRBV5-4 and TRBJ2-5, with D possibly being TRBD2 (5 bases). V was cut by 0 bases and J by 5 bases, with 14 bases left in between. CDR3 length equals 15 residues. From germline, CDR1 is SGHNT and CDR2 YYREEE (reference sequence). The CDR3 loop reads CASSLVKGGSETQYF. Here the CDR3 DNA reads TGTGCCAGCAGCTTGGTTAAGGGTGGGAGCGAGACCCAGTACTTC.

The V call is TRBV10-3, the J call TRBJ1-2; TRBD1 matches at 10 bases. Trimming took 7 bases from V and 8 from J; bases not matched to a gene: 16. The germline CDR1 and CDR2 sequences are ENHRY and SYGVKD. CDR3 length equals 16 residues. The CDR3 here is CAITDPGQGEAGGYTF. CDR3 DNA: TGTGCCATCACCGATCCAGGACAGGGGGAGGCTGGCGGCTACACCTTC.

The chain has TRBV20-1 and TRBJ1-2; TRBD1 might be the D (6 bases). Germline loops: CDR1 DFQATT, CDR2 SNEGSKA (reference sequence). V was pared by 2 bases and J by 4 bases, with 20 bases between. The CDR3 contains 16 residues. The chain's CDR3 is CSARPPDRRASYGYTF. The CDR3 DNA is TGCAGTGCTAGACCCCCTGACAGGAGAGCGTCCTATGGCTACACCTTC.

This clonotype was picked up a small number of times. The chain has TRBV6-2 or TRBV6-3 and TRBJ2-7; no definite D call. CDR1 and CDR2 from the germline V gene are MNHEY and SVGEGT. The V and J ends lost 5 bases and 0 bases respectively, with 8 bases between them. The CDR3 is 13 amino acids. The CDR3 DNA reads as TGTGCCAGCAGTATTGTCCTCTCCTACGAGCAGTACTTC. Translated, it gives CASSIVLSYEQYF.

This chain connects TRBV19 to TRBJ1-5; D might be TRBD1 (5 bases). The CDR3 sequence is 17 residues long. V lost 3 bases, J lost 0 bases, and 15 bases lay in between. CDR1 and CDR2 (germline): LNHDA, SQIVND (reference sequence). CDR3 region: CASSISGLTASNQPQHF. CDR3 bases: TGTGCCAGTAGTATTTCTGGTCTGACAGCTAGCAATCAGCCCCAGCATTTT.

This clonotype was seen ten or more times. CDR3 in DNA: TGCGCCAGCAGCCAGGGACTGGGGAGCACAGATACGCAGTATTTT. This gives the protein CASSQGLGSTDTQYF. The gene calls are TRBV4-3 and TRBJ2-3; D is possibly TRBD2 (6 bases). The germline V and J ends were trimmed by 3 bases and 0 bases, with 10 bases remaining between them. Germline V CDR1 and CDR2: LGHNA, YSLEER. This CDR3 has 15 residues.

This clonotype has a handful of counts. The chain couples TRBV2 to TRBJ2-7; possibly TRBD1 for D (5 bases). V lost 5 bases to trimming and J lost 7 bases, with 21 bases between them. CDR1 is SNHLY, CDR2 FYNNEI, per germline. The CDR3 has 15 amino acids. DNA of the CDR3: TGTGCCAGCAGTAAGGGCCAGGGTCGTAAGGAGGAGCAGTACTTC. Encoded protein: CASSKGQGRKEEQYF.

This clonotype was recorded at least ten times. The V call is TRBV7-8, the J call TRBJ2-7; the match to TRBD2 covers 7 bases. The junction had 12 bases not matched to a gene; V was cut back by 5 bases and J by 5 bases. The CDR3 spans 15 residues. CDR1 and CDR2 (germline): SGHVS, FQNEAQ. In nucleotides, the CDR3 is TGTGCCAGCAGCCCCGGGGGAGCGGGGAGCCACGAGCAGTACTTC. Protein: CASSPGGAGSHEQYF.

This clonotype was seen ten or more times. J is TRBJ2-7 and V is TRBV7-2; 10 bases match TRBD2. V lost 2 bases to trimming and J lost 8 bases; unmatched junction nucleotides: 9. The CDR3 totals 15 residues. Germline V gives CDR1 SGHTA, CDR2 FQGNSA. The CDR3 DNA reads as TGTGCCAGCAGCTTATTTAGCGGGGGGCCTTCCCAGCAGTACTTC. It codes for CASSLFSGGPSQQYF.

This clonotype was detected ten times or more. This CDR3 is CASSLAHSSYEQYF. The CDR3 bases are TGTGCCAGCAGCTTAGCACACAGTTCCTACGAGCAGTACTTC. The chain joins TRBV7-6 to TRBJ2-7, with unresolved D. With 0 bases removed from V and 1 base from J, the gap between germline ends came to 7 bases. The CDR3 extends over 14 amino acids. Germline V gene data show CDR1 as SGHVS and CDR2 as FNYEAQ.

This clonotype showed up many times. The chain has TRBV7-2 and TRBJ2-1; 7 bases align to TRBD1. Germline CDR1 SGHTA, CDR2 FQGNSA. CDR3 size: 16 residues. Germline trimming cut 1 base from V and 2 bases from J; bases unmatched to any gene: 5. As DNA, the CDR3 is TGTGCCAGCAGCTTAGGACGGGACAGTCCCTACAATGAGCAGTTCTTC. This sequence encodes CASSLGRDSPYNEQFF.

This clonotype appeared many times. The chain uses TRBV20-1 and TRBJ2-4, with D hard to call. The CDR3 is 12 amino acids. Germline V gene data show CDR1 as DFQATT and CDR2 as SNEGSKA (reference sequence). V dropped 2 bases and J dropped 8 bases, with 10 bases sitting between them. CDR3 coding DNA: TGCAGTGCTAGACCCTTAGTAGACATTCAGTACTTC. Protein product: CSARPLVDIQYF.

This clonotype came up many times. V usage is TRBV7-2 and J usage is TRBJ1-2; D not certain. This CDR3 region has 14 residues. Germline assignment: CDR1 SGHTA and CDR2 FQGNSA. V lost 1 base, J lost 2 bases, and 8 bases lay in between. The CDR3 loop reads CASSLEAPNYGYTF. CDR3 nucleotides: TGTGCCAGCAGCTTAGAGGCGCCCAACTATGGCTACACCTTC.

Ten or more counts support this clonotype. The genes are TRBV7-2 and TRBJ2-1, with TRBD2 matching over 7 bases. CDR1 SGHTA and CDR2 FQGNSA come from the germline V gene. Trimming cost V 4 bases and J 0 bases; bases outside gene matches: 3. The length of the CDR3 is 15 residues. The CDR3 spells CASSSSGVSYNEQFF. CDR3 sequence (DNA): TGTGCCAGCAGCTCGAGCGGGGTCTCCTACAATGAGCAGTTCTTC.

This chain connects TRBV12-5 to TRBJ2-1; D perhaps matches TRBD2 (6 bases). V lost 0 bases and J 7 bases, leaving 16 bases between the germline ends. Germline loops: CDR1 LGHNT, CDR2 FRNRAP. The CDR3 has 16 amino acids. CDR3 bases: TGTGCTAGTGGTTTGGTCCCCCCGGCGGGAAGAAATGAGCAGTTCTTC. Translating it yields CASGLVPPAGRNEQFF.

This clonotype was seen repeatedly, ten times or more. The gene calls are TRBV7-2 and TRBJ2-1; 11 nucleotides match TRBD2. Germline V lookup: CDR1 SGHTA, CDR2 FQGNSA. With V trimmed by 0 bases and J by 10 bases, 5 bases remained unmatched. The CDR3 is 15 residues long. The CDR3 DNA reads TGTGCCAGCAGCTTAGCTAGCGGGGGGGCCGGCGAGCAGTTCTTC. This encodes CASSLASGGAGEQFF.

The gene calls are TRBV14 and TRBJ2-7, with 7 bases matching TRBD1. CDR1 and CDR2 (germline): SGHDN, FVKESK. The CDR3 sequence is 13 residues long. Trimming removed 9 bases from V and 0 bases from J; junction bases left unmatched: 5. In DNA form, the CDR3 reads TGTGCCAGTCGGACAGGAATCTCCTACGAGCAGTACTTC. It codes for CASRTGISYEQYF.

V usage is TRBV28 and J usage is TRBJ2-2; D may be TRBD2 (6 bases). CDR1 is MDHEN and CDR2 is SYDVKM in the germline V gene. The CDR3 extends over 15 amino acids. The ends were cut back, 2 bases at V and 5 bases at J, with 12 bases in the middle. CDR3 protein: CASSLISGGTGELFF. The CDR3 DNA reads TGTGCCAGCAGTTTAATTTCCGGGGGAACCGGGGAGCTGTTTTTT.

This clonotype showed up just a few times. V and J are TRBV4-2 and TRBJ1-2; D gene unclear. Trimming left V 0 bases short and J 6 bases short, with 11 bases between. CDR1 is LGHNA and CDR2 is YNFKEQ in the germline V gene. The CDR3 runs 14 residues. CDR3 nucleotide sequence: TGTGCCAGCAGCCAAGACGGGGTACTGAATGGCTACACCTTC. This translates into CASSQDGVLNGYTF.